This T cell receptor (beta chain) came from a study of blood T cells in healthy people across ages. Study-wide results and limits: Estimated diversity across one million T cells was deemed an underestimate.

A J-beta primer mix and a sample-barcoded 5' primer were used in a second PCR of about 6 to 12 cycles. A single record per CDR3 protein comes from TCRdb applying MiXCR to the 5' RACE reads. The sample includes about 830,000 distinct CDR3 sequences, nearly 60% of them seen just once. V was shortened by 6 bases and J by 6 bases, with 24 bases between the two germline ends. This CDR3 spans 16 amino acids. The V gene's germline CDR1 is SNHLY and CDR2 FYNNEI. Worth noting for this clonotype: Its specificity is not known.

The TCR originated in a man aged 30 to 39 in good health. Sample: blood. V gene TRBV2 combines with J gene TRBJ2-7; the D gene is possibly TRBD2 (6 bases). CDR3 coding DNA: TGTGCCAGCAGATCGGTTCGGGGACTTGAGGCCCGCGAGCAGTACTTC. Translation gives CASRSVRGLEAREQYF. Complete variable domain (other parts from reference TRBV2 and TRBJ2-7): EPEVTQTPSHQVTQMGQEVILRCVPISNHLYFYWYRQILGQKVEFLVSFYNNEISEKSEIFDDQFSVERPDGSNFTLKIRSTKLEDSAMYFCASRSVRGLEAREQYFGPGTRLTVT.